A selection of T cell receptor beta chains follows, all from one sample in a study of T cells in Graves' hyperthyroidism and ophthalmopathy. TCRdb fed the multiplex PCR reads into MiXCR, producing one record per CDR3 protein. The table lists around 200,000 distinct CDR3 sequences, about a sixth of them singletons. Sequencing was carried out using blood. The source is a woman aged 45-65 years with Graves' hyperthyroidism. The CDR3 runs from the conserved cysteine through the conserved F or W.

J | V | CDR3
TRBJ2-3 | TRBV7-6 | CASAWGNTDTQYF
TRBJ1-5 | TRBV28 | CASSFSNQPQHF
TRBJ2-3 | TRBV7-3 | CASSLIADSTDTQYF
TRBJ1-1 | TRBV27 | CASSFLRGTEAFF
TRBJ2-3 | TRBV6-1 | CASSEEGKVGTATQYF
TRBJ1-1 | TRBV18 | CASSGQRQDSEAFF
TRBJ1-5 | TRBV4-3 | CASSQDPTSGTLRLTQHF
TRBJ2-7 | TRBV6-1 | CASSRQGQGSGYYEQYF
TRBJ1-5 | TRBV5-8 | CASNPQGARNQPQHF
TRBJ2-1 | TRBV7-9 | CASSSRDSSYNEQFF
TRBJ2-7 | TRBV12-3/TRBV12-4 | CASRRDSYEQYF
TRBJ2-1 | TRBV9 | CASSVIAGGGEQFF
TRBJ2-3 | TRBV5-4 | CASSSVYGPADTQYF
TRBJ2-3 | TRBV11-2 | CASSVLGALAADTQYF
TRBJ2-3 | TRBV28 | CASEDTPSTDTQYF
TRBJ2-2 | TRBV9 | CASSAPQGPTGELFF
TRBJ1-1 | TRBV12-5 | CASGLHQGASEAFF
TRBJ2-3 | TRBV7-2 | CASSLLLAGGTDTQYF
TRBJ1-1 | TRBV12-5 | CASGFDTLNTEAFF
TRBJ1-1 | TRBV19 | CASSIGRTEAFF
TRBJ1-5 | TRBV18 | CASSPNTGTVNQPQHF
TRBJ2-1 | TRBV7-9 | CASSIAGQGRSYNEQFF
TRBJ2-1 | TRBV6-1 | CASRAGLAGGTYNEQFF
TRBJ2-3 | TRBV29-1 | CSVETGQALAGGVLDTQYF
TRBJ1-2 | TRBV9 | CASSVAAGTYGYTF
TRBJ2-1 | TRBV4-2 | CASSQGYKVVQGYNEQFF
TRBJ2-5 | TRBV5-4 | CASQKDLSQETQYF
TRBJ2-7 | TRBV6-2/TRBV6-3 | CASSYGGTGRYEQYF
TRBJ2-3 | TRBV11-2 | CASSSGGGPGTDTQYF
TRBJ2-2 | TRBV28 | CASRGDVSYANTGELFF
TRBJ2-2 | TRBV4-1 | CASSQDRTTGELFF
TRBJ1-5 | TRBV28 | CASSRAANDQPQHF
TRBJ1-2 | TRBV5-6 | CASSLVRANYGYTF
TRBJ2-7 | TRBV18 | CASSPPGQGPEQYF
TRBJ2-3 | TRBV10-3 | CAIGSSTDTQYF
TRBJ2-1 | TRBV5-1 | CASSLDRRMSYNEQFF
TRBJ1-1 | TRBV7-3 | CASSLAGAMNTEAFF
TRBJ1-1 | TRBV6-6 | CASSYLGQGASEAFF
TRBJ1-1 | TRBV12-3/TRBV12-4 | CASSSPGDVFTEAFF
TRBJ2-5 | TRBV12-3/TRBV12-4 | CASTFGQGVEETQYF
TRBJ2-1 | TRBV6-2/TRBV6-3 | CASSYTRTGFPHEQFF
TRBJ1-1 | TRBV18 | CASSPPAVGSDRALRGTEAFF